The rows below give T cell receptor beta chains drawn from one sample of a study of CD8 T cells in ankylosing spondylitis. TCRdb itself ran the 5' RACE reads through MiXCR, one entry per CDR3 protein. The data contain fewer than 500,000 distinct CDR3 sequences, 20% to 30% of them singletons. The sample consisted of blood, either unsorted or a sorted T cell fraction (not recorded which). All receptors derive from a male donor with ankylosing spondylitis. CDR3s include the opening cysteine and the closing phenylalanine or tryptophan. The order of the fields is D gene, J gene, V gene, clone size, CDR3 DNA, CDR3 protein. The D gene is left open where the match is weak. Expanded clones get a size class; other rows say once, few or many, or leave the size out.

>TRBD1|TRBJ1-1|TRBV29-1|few
TGCAGCGCGCAGGGGGTAGGCACTGAAGCTTTCTTT
CSAQGVGTEAFF
>.|TRBJ1-2|TRBV20-1|.
TGCAGTGCCAGTTATTGGGAGTACAGCTATGGCTACACCTTC
CSASYWEYSYGYTF
>.|TRBJ2-1|TRBV7-2|once
TGTGCCAGCGCGGGCCTATTAAAGAATGAGCAGTTCTTC
CASAGLLKNEQFF
>.|TRBJ2-7|TRBV29-1|.
TGCAGCGTTGAAAAACAATACGGGAATTACGAGCAGTACTTC
CSVEKQYGNYEQYF
>.|TRBJ1-1|TRBV29-1|few
TGCAGCGTTGTAACGGGCTCTGAAGCTTTCTTT
CSVVTGSEAFF
>TRBD1|TRBJ1-2|TRBV6-5|few
TGTGCCAGCAGTTACTCCCGGGACAGGGACCTCTATGGCTACACCTTC
CASSYSRDRDLYGYTF
>TRBD1|TRBJ1-1|TRBV18|.
TGTGCCAGCTCACCGACAGGGTACACTGAAGTTTTCTTT
CASSPTGYTEVFF
>TRBD1|TRBJ2-1|TRBV4-1|.
TGCGCCAGCAGCCATGAAGGGACAGGGGACAATGAGCAGTTCTTC
CASSHEGTGDNEQFF
>TRBD2|TRBJ2-5|TRBV5-1|.
TGCGCCAGTCAAGGGACCGGGAGGGCCCGAGAGACCCAGTACTTC
CASQGTGRARETQYF
>TRBD1|TRBJ1-2|TRBV20-1|.
TGCAGTGCTAGGCCGACAGGGAACTATGGCTACACCTTC
CSARPTGNYGYTF
>.|TRBJ2-3|TRBV2|few
TGTGCCAGCGGTGACAGGACTAGCACAGATACGCAGTATTTT
CASGDRTSTDTQYF
>.|TRBJ1-1|TRBV6-1|.
TGTGCCAGCAGTGAAAGTGGGGGCAGGAGAACTGAAGCTTTCTTT
CASSESGGRRTEAFF
>.|TRBJ1-2|TRBV12-3/TRBV12-4|.
TGTGCCAGTCGCGAGGGGGAGGGCTATGGCTACACCTTC
CASREGEGYGYTF
>.|TRBJ1-1|TRBV29-1|.
TGCAGCGTTGAGTTAGTCCACGGGAACACTGAAGCTTTCTTT
CSVELVHGNTEAFF
>.|TRBJ2-2|TRBV7-2|few
TGTGCCAGCAGCCCCCGGACGCAGAACACCGGGGAGCTGTTTTTT
CASSPRTQNTGELFF
>TRBD1|TRBJ2-2|TRBV27|few
TGTGCCAGTAGGGGGCGTTGGGCCGGGGAGCTGTTTTTT
CASRGRWAGELFF
>TRBD1|TRBJ2-1|TRBV5-1|.
TGCGCCAGCAGCTTCCAAGGACAGGTGGGGTACTACAATGAGCAGTTCTTC
CASSFQGQVGYYNEQFF
>.|TRBJ2-2|TRBV5-1|many
TGCGCCAGCAGCTTTCGAGGCGGACTCGGGGAGGAGCTGTTTTTT
CASSFRGGLGEELFF
>.|TRBJ1-3|TRBV20-1|.
TGCAGTGCTCCCGATAGCTCTGGAAACACCATATATTTT
CSAPDSSGNTIYF
>TRBD1|TRBJ2-5|TRBV5-1|many
TGCGCCAGCAGCTTTCGGTCGGGACAGGGTCAAGAGACCCAGTACTTC
CASSFRSGQGQETQYF
>TRBD2|TRBJ2-3|TRBV24-1|.
TGTGCCACCAGTGATCCCACTTCCGAGGCGGGAGTCACAGATACGCAGTATTTT
CATSDPTSEAGVTDTQYF
>.|TRBJ2-2|TRBV12-3/TRBV12-4|few
TGTGCCAGCAGTTTAGAGGCAGGGTTGGCCGGGGAGCTGTTTTTT
CASSLEAGLAGELFF